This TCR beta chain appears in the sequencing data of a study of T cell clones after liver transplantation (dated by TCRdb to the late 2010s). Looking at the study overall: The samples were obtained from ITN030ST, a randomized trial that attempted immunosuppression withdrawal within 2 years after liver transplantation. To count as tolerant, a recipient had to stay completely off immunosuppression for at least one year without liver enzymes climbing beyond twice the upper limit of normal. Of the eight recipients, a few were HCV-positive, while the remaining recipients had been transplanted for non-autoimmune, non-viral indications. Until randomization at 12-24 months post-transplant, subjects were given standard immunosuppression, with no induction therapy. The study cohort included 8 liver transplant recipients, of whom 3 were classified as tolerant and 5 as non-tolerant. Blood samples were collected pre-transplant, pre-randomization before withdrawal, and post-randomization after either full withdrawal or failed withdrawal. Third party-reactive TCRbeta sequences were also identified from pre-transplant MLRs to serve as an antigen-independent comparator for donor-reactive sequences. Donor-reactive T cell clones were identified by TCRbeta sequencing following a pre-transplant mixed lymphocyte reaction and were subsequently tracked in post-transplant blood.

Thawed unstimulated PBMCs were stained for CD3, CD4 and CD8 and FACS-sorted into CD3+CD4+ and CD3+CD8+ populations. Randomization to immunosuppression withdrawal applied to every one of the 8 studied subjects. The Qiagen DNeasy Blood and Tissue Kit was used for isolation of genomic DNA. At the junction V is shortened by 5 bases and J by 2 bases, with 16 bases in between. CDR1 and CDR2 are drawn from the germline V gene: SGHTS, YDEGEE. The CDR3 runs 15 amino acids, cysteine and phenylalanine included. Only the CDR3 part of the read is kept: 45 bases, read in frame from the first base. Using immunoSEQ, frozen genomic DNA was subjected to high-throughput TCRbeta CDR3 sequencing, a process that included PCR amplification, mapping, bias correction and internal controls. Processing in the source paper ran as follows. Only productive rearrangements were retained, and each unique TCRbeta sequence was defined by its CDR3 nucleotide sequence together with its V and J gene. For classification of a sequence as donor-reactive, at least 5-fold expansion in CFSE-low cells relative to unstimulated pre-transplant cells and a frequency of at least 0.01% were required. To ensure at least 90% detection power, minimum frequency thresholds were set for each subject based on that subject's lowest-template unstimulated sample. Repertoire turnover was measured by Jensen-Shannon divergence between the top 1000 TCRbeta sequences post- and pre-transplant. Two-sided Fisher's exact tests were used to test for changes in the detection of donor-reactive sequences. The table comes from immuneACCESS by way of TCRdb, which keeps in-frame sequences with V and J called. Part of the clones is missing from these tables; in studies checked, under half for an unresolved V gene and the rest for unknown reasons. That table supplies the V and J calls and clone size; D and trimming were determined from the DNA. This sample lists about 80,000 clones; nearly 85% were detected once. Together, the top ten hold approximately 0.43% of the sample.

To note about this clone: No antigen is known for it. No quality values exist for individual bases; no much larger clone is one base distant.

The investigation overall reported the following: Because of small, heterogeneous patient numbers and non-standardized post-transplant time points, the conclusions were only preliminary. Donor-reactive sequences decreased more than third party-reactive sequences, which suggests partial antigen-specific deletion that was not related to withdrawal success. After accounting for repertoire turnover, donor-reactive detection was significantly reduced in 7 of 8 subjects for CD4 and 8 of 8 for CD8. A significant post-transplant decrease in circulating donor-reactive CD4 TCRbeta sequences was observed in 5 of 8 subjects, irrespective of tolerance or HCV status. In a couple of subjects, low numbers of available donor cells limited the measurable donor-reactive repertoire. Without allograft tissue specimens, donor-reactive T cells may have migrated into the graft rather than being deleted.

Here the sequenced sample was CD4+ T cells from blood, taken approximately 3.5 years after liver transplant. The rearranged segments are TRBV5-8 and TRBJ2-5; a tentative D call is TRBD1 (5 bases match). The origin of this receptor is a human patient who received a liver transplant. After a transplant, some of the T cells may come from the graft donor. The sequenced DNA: TGTGCCAGCAGTCTTAGACAGTCCCTGCAAGAGACCCAGTACTTC. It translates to CASSLRQSLQETQYF.